The rows below give T cell receptor beta chains drawn from one sample of a study of cytomegalovirus exposure and HLA in healthy donors. TCRdb's copy holds only in-frame clones and misses some; the assay was immunoSEQ multiplex PCR. Of 70,000 or so clones in the sample, about 94% were seen once. Source material: PBMCs. Receptors originate from a woman in her late teens or twenties in good health and CMV-seronegative. The CDR3 runs from the conserved cysteine through the conserved F or W. The D gene is left open where the match is weak. Not all rows give a size; the values are once, few, many and, for expanded clones, a class.

v_gene,j_gene,d_gene,abundance,CDR3aa,CDR3nt
TRBV13,TRBJ2-2,TRBD2,.,CASSSGLAGSTGELFF,TGTGCCAGCAGCTCCGGACTAGCGGGGAGCACCGGGGAGCTGTTTTTT
TRBV5-4,TRBJ2-2,TRBD1,.,CASSVGTGLAGELFF,TGTGCCAGCAGCGTAGGGACAGGGTTGGCCGGGGAGCTGTTTTTT
TRBV28,TRBJ1-1,TRBD1,.,CASSSGTGAHTEAFF,TGTGCCAGCAGCTCCGGGACAGGGGCCCACACTGAAGCTTTCTTT
TRBV13,TRBJ2-1,.,.,CASSPGEMIYNEQFF,TGTGCCAGCAGCCCCGGGGAGATGATCTACAATGAGCAGTTCTTC
TRBV7-3,TRBJ2-1,TRBD1,.,CASSPHPPSGTGVYNEQFF,TGTGCCAGCAGCCCTCACCCACCTTCCGGGACAGGGGTGTACAATGAGCAGTTCTTC
TRBV6-1,TRBJ1-1,.,few,CASSEQGHTEAFF,TGTGCCAGCAGTGAACAGGGTCACACTGAAGCTTTCTTT
TRBV6-5,TRBJ1-1,.,.,CASSYSTRDTEAFF,TGTGCCAGCAGTTACTCGACCAGGGACACTGAAGCTTTCTTT
TRBV6-5,TRBJ2-7,.,.,CASRVGSSEQYF,TGTGCCAGCCGGGTAGGTAGCAGCGAGCAGTACTTC
TRBV7-9,TRBJ2-3,TRBD2,once,CASSIWTRSSTDTQYF,TGTGCCAGCAGCATCTGGACTAGGTCTAGCACAGATACGCAGTATTTT
TRBV2,TRBJ1-2,.,.,CASSELQQQGYTF,TGTGCCAGCAGTGAATTGCAACAGCAAGGCTACACCTTC
TRBV18,TRBJ2-7,TRBD2,.,CASSPFVAGARDNEQYF,TGTGCCAGCTCACCGTTCGTAGCGGGGGCACGCGATAACGAGCAGTACTTC
TRBV6-5,TRBJ2-1,TRBD2,.,CASSLSGGALNEQFF,TGTGCCAGCAGCTTGAGCGGGGGCGCGTTAAATGAGCAGTTCTTC
TRBV19,TRBJ1-2,.,.,CASSLTKWTDLGHGYTF,TGTGCCAGTAGCCTGACCAAATGGACAGACCTAGGTCATGGCTACACCTTC
TRBV15,TRBJ2-3,TRBD1,.,CATSQSRLDRDTDTQYF,TGTGCCACCAGCCAAAGTAGATTGGACAGGGACACAGATACGCAGTATTTT
TRBV6-5,TRBJ1-1,.,.,CASSYSTGYEAFF,TGTGCCAGCAGTTACTCGACGGGATATGAAGCTTTCTTT
TRBV19,TRBJ2-7,TRBD1,.,CARNRDRLYEQYF,TGTGCCAGGAACCGGGACAGGCTCTACGAGCAGTACTTC
TRBV7-8,TRBJ1-2,TRBD1,.,CASSSDRGPVYGYTF,TGTGCCAGCAGCTCTGACAGGGGGCCAGTCTATGGCTACACCTTC
TRBV7-9,TRBJ2-5,TRBD1,.,CASSYRGLQETQYF,TGTGCCAGCAGCTACAGGGGGCTACAAGAGACCCAGTACTTC
TRBV6-4,TRBJ2-1,.,.,CASSARPGRPYNEQFF,TGTGCCAGCAGCGCCCGCCCGGGGAGGCCCTACAATGAGCAGTTCTTC
TRBV16,TRBJ2-3,.,once,CASSHFRGRTDTQYF,TGTGCCAGCAGCCATTTCAGGGGACGCACAGATACGCAGTATTTT
TRBV7-6,TRBJ2-3,TRBD2,.,CASSLVAGEADTQYF,TGTGCCAGCAGCTTAGTTGCGGGGGAGGCAGATACGCAGTATTTT